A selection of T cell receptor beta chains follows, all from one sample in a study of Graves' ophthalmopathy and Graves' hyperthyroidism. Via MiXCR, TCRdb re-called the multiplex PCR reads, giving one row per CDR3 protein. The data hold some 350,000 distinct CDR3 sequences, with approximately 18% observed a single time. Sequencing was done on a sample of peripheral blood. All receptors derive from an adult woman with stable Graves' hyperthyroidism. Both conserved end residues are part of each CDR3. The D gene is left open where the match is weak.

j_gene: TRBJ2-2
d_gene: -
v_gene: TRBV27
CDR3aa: CASSLPGANTGELFF

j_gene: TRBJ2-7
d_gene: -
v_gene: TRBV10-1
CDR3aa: CASSEYRGPNYEQYF

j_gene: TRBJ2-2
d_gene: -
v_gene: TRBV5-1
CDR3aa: CASSFRDHTGELFF

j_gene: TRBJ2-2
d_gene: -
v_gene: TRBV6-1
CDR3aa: CASRDMAGELCF

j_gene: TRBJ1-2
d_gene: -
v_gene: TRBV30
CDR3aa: CAWSPLAGSGYTF

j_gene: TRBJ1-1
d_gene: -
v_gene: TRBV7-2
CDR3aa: CASSFQADTEAFF

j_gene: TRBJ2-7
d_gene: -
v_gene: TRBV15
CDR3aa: CATSRDEVGTGTYEQYF

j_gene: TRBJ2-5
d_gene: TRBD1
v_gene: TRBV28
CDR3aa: CATTQKGTGGTQYF

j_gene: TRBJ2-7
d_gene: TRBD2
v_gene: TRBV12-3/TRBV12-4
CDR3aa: CASSLRREQGEQYF

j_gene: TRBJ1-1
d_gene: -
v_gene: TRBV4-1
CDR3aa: CASSQEVLNTEAFF

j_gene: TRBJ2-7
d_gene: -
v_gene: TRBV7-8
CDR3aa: CASSLVRKGGNYEQYF

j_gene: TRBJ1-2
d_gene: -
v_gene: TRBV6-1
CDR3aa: CASTQRGNNYGYTF

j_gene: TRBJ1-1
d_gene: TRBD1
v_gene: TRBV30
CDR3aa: CAWSVGQGTTEAFF

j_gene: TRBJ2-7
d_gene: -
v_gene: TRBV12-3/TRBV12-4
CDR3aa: CASSPGVGTVYEQYF

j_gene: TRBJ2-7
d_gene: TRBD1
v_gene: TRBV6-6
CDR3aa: CASSYSGTGSTYEQYF

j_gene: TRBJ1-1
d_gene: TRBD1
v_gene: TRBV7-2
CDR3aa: CASRLQGPGTEAFF

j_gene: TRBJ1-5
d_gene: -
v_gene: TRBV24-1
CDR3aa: CATSHRLYNQPQHF

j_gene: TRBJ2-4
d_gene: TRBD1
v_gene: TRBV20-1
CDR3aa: CSGTGGTLDIQYF

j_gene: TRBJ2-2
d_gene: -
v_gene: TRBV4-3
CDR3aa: CASSLNPGANTGELFF

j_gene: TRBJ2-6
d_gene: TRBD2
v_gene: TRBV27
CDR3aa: CASSFRGGRTGANVLTF

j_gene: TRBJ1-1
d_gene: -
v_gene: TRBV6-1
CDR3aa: CASSESSSLNTEAFF